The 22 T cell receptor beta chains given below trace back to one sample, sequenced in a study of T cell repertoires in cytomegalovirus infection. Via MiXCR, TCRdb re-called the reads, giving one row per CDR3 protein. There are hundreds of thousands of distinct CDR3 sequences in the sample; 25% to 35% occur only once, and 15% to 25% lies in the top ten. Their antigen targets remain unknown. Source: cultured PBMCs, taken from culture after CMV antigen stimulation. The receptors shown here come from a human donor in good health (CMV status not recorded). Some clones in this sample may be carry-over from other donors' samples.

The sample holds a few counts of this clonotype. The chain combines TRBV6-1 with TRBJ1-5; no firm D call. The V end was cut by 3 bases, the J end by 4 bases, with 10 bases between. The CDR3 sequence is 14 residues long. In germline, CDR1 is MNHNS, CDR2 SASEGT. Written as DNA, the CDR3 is TGTGCCAGCAGTGACCCTGGGTGGAATCAGCCCCAGCATTTT. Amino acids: CASSDPGWNQPQHF.

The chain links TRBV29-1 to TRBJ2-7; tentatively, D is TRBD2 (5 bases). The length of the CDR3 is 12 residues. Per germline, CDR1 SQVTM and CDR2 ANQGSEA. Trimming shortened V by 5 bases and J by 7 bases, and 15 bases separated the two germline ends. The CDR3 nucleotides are TGCAGCGTTCTTCAGTCCTCGGGAGAGCAGTACTTC. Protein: CSVLQSSGEQYF.

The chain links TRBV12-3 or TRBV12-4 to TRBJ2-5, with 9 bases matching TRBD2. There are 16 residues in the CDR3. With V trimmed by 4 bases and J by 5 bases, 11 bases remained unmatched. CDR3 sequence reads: CASSSPLSGRRETQYF. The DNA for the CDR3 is TGTGCCAGCAGTTCCCCGCTTAGCGGGAGACGGGAGACCCAGTACTTC.

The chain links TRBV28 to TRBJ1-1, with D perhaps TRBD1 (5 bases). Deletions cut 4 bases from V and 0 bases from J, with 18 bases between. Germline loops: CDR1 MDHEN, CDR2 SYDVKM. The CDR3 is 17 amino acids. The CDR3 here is CASSSEGSLSLNTEAFF. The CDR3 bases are TGTGCCAGCAGTTCCGAGGGGAGCCTGAGCCTGAACACTGAAGCTTTCTTT.

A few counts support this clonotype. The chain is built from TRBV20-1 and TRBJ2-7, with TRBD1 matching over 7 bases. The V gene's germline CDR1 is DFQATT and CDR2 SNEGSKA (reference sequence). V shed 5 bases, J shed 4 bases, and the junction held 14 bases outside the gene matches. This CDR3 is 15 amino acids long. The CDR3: CSASDRARLLYEQYF. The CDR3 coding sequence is TGCAGTGCTTCAGACAGGGCACGGCTCCTGTACGAGCAGTACTTC.

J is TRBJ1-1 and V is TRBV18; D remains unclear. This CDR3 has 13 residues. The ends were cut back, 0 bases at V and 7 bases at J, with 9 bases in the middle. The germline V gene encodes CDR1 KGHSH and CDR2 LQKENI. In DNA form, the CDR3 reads TGTGCCAGCTCACCACCGATGGATTTTGAAGCTTTCTTT. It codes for CASSPPMDFEAFF.

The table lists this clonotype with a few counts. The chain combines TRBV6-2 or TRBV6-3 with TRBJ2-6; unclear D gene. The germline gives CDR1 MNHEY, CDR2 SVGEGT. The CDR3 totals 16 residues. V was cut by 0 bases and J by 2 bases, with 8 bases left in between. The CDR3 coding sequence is TGTGCCAGCAGTTACTCGGAACTACCTGGGGCCAACGTCCTGACTTTC. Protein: CASSYSELPGANVLTF.

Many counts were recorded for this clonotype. The CDR3 sequence is CASSLEGRNREQYF. The CDR3 coding sequence is TGTGCCAGCAGCTTAGAAGGGCGGAATAGAGAGCAGTACTTC. The chain carries TRBV7-8 and TRBJ2-7; D call uncertain. The V gene lost 1 base and the J gene lost 7 bases, with 14 bases spanning the gap. From germline, CDR1 is SGHVS and CDR2 FQNEAQ. This CDR3 is 14 amino acids long.

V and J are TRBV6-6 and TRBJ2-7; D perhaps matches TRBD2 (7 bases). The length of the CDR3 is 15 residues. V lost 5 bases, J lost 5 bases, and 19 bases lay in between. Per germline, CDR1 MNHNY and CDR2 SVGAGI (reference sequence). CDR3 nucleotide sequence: TGTGCCAGCAGTGATGGGGGGGCAGGGATGAACGAGCAGTACTTC. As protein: CASSDGGAGMNEQYF.

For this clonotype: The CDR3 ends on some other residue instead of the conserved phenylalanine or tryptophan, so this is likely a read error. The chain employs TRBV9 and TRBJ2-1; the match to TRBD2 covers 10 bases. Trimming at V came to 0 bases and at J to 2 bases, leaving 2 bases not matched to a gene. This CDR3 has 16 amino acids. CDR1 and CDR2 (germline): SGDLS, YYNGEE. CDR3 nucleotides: TGTGCCAGCAGCGTAGCGCTAGCGGGAGCCTACAATGAGCAGTTCTCC. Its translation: CASSVALAGAYNEQFS.

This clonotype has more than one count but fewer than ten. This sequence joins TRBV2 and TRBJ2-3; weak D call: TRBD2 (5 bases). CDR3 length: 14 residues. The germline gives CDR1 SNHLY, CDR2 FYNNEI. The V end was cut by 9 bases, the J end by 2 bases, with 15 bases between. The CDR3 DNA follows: TGTGCCAGTTCCAAGCGGTCTGACACAGATACGCAGTATTTT. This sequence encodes CASSKRSDTDTQYF.

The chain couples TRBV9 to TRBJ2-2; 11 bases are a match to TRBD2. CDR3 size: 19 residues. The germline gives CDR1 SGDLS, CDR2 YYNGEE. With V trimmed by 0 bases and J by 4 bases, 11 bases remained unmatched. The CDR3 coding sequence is TGTGCCAGCAGCGTAGGGAACCCCCTAGCGGGAGGCGGCACCGGGGAGCTGTTTTTT. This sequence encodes CASSVGNPLAGGGTGELFF.

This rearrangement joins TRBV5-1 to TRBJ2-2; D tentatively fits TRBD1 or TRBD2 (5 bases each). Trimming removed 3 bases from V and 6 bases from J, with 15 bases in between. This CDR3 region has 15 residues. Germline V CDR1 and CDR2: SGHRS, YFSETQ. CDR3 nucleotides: TGCGCCAGCAGCTCCCGACAGCCCGGGGCCGGGGAGCTGTTTTTT. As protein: CASSSRQPGAGELFF.

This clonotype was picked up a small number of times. The CDR3 is CASSQTGPQETQYF. CDR3 nucleotides: TGTGCCAGCAGCCAGACAGGCCCTCAAGAGACCCAGTACTTC. The V gene is TRBV28, the J gene TRBJ2-5; D may be TRBD1 (6 bases). Germline CDR1 and CDR2: MDHEN and SYDVKM. CDR3 length: 14 amino acids. Trimming removed 6 bases from V and 2 bases from J, with 13 bases in between.

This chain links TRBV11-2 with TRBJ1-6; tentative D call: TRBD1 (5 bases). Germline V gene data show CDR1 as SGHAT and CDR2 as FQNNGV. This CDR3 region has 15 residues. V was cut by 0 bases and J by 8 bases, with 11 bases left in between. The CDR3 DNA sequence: TGTGCCAGCAGCTTAGATGGACACCGGGATTCACCCCTCCACTTT. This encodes CASSLDGHRDSPLHF.

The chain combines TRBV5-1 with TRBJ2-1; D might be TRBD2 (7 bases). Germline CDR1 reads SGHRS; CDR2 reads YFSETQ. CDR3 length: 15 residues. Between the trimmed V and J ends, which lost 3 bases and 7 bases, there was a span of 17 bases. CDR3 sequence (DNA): TGCGCCAGCAGCTATAGGGGGGGGCCGGATAATGAGCAGTTCTTC. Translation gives CASSYRGGPDNEQFF.

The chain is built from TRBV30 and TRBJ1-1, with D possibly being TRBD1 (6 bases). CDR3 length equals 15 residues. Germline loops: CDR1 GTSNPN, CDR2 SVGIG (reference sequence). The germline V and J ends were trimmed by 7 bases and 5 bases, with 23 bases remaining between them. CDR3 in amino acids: CASHGGGLRSTEAFF. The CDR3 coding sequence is TGTGCCTCACACGGCGGGGGGCTGAGGAGTACTGAAGCTTTCTTT.

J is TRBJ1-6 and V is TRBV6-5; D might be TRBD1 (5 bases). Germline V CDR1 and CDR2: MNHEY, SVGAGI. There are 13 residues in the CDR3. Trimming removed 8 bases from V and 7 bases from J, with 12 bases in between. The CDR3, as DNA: TGTGCCAGCGGGGCAGTCGAGAATTCACCCCTCCACTTT. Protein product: CASGAVENSPLHF.

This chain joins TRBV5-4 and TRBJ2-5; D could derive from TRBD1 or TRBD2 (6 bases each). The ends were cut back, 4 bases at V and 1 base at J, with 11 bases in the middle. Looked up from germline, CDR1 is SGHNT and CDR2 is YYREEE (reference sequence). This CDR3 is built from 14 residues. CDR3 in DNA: TGTGCCAGCAGCGGAGGGGGGAGCCAAGAGACCCAGTACTTC. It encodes CASSGGGSQETQYF.

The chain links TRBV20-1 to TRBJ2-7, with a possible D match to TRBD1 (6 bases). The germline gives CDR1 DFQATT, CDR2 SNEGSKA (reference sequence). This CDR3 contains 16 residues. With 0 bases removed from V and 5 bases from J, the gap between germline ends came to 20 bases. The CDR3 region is CSARDGDTMPGHEQYF. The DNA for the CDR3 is TGCAGTGCTAGAGATGGGGACACCATGCCGGGACACGAGCAGTACTTC.

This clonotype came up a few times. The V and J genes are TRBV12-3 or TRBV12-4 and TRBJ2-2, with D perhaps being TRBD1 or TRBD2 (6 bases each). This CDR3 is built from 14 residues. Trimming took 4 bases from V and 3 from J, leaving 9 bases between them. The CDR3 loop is CASSSGADTGELFF. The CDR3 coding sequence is TGTGCCAGCAGTTCGGGGGCCGACACCGGGGAGCTGTTTTTT.

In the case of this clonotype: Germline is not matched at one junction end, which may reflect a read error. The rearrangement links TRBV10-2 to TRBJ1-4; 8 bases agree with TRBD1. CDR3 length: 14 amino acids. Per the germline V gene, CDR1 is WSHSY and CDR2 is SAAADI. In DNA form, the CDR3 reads TGCGCCAGCAGGGAGACAGGGGTGCATGAAAAACTGATTTTT. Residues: CASRETGVHEKLIF.